Sequencing of this TCR beta chain was carried out in a study of cytomegalovirus exposure and HLA in healthy donors. Primers included in the PCR were 60 Vbeta and 13 Jbeta primers. Sequencing used immunoSEQ multiplex PCR; TCRdb keeps in-frame clones, though not all of them. The sample contains about 170,000 clones, around four fifths of which appear only once. Germline lookup yields CDR1 SGHRS and CDR2 YFSETQ. With V trimmed by 1 base and J by 3 bases, 6 bases remained unmatched. The CDR3 has 15 residues. Sequences were obtained from PBMCs. This chain links TRBV5-1 with TRBJ2-5, with TRBD2 identical over 7 bases. The clonotype was recovered from a woman aged 30 to 39 in good health and CMV-seropositive. The CDR3 is CASSLSGAGEETQYF. CDR3 nucleotides: TGCGCCAGCAGCTTGTCCGGCGCGGGAGAAGAGACCCAGTACTTC.